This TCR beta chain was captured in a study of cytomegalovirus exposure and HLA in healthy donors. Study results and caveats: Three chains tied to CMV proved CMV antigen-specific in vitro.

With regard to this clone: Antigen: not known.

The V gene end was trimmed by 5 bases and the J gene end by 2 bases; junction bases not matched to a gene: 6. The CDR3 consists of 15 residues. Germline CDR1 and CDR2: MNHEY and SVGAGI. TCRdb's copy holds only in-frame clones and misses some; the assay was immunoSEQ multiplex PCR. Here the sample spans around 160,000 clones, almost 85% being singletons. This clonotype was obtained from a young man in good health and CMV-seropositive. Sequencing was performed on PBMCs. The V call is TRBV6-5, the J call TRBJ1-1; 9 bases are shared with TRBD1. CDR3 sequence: CASSGTGQGNTEAFF. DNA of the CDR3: TGTGCCAGCAGTGGTACGGGACAGGGAAACACTGAAGCTTTCTTT.